A selection of T cell receptor beta chains follows, all from one sample in a study of T cell changes during pregnancy in multiple sclerosis. The table came from immunoSEQ multiplex PCR; TCRdb's copy has only in-frame clones and leaves some out. This table holds 20,000 to 25,000 clones, about 84% found once. The sequencing used CD8+ T cells from peripheral blood mononuclear cells, collected before pregnancy. All receptors come from a female donor with multiple sclerosis, enrolled in a pregnancy study. CDR3s include the opening cysteine and the closing phenylalanine or tryptophan. Each record gives: clone size, J gene, V gene, D gene, CDR3 DNA, CDR3 protein. D genes are given only for firm matches. Size values are once, few and many counts, or a class for expanded clones, and some rows have none.

. | TRBJ2-7 | TRBV7-6 | TRBD2 | TGTGCCAGCAGCTTGGTCGGGAGGATGCCCTACGAGCAGTACTTC | CASSLVGRMPYEQYF
. | TRBJ2-3 | TRBV4-1 | . | TGCGCCAGCAGCCAACGGGACAAAATAAGCACAGATACGCAGTATTTT | CASSQRDKISTDTQYF
. | TRBJ2-3 | TRBV18 | TRBD2 | TGTGCCAGCTCACCAGGACTAGCGTCGAGCACAGATACGCAGTATTTT | CASSPGLASSTDTQYF
. | TRBJ1-5 | TRBV4-1 | . | TGCGCCAGCAGCCAAGAAGAGTCGGGGAGCAATCAGCCCCAGCATTTT | CASSQEESGSNQPQHF
. | TRBJ2-7 | TRBV4-1 | TRBD1 | TGCGCCAGCAGCCATAGGACAGGGGAGTACTACGAGCAGTACTTC | CASSHRTGEYYEQYF
few | TRBJ2-1 | TRBV7-9 | . | TGTGCCAGCAGCCAGAACAGGGCTGAGCAGTTCTTC | CASSQNRAEQFF
. | TRBJ1-1 | TRBV29-1 | TRBD1 | TGCAGCTCAATAACCGGGACAGGGGAACTTAGTGGTAGCACTGAAGCTTTCTTT | CSSITGTGELSGSTEAFF
. | TRBJ1-1 | TRBV5-1 | TRBD1 | TGCGCCAGCAGCTCGAGCCAACTACAGGGGCCTCCGGGCACTGAAGCTTTCTTT | CASSSSQLQGPPGTEAFF
. | TRBJ2-7 | TRBV25-1 | . | TGTGCCAGCAGTGAAGAAGACACCCGCAACCCCTACGAGCAGTACTTC | CASSEEDTRNPYEQYF
. | TRBJ1-1 | TRBV7-6 | . | TGTGCCAGCAGCTTAGATCAGGGTGAAAAAGCTTTCTTT | CASSLDQGEKAFF
. | TRBJ1-1 | TRBV30 | TRBD1 | TGTGCCTGGAGTGTACCCCAGGGACAGTCTGCTGAAGCTTTCTTT | CAWSVPQGQSAEAFF
once | TRBJ2-5 | TRBV2 | . | TGTGCCAGCAGCCATAATCCGGCGGGACCACAGGAGACCCAGTACTTC | CASSHNPAGPQETQYF
. | TRBJ2-7 | TRBV9 | TRBD1 | TGTGCCAGCAGCGTAGGGACAGGGGGCGTCTACGAGCAGTACTTC | CASSVGTGGVYEQYF
. | TRBJ2-1 | TRBV2 | . | TGTGCCAGCATTAGTCCTGCTGAGCAGTTCTTC | CASISPAEQFF
once | TRBJ2-1 | TRBV27 | TRBD2 | TGTGCCAGCAGTTTATCCCTGGGTAGCGGGAGCCGTGGTGAGCAGTTCTTC | CASSLSLGSGSRGEQFF
. | TRBJ2-7 | TRBV7-9 | . | TGTGCCAGCAGCTTAACCTCCGGGGGTCTGGAAGACGAGCAGTACTTC | CASSLTSGGLEDEQYF
. | TRBJ2-3 | TRBV10-3 | TRBD1 | TGTGCCATCAGTGAGGCTGGACAGGGTGAGACAGATACGCAGTATTTT | CAISEAGQGETDTQYF
. | TRBJ2-1 | TRBV9 | TRBD2 | TGTGCCAGCAGCGTAGGTCTAGCGGGAGGGTACAATGAGCAGTTCTTC | CASSVGLAGGYNEQFF
. | TRBJ1-2 | TRBV18 | TRBD1 | TGTGCCAGCTCCCCAAGGGAAATGACAGGGGCTACCTATGGCTACACCTTC | CASSPREMTGATYGYTF
. | TRBJ2-7 | TRBV2 | . | TGTGCCAGCAGTGAATTAGGTGACATCAACTACGAGCAGTACTTC | CASSELGDINYEQYF
. | TRBJ2-7 | TRBV30 | . | TGTGCCTGGAGATTTTCGGGCGAGCAGTACTTC | CAWRFSGEQYF
. | TRBJ2-6 | TRBV21-1 | . | TGTGCCAGCGGACGACAGGGTATTACTGGGGCCAACGTCCTGACTTTC | CASGRQGITGANVLTF